What follows are 14 T cell receptor beta chains derived from one specimen sequenced in a study of shared clonotypes between healthy human individuals. Produced via immunoSEQ multiplex PCR; TCRdb's table is partial and in-frame only. The sample lists some 1,400,000 clones; around 97% were seen once. Sequencing used naive CD4+ T cells sorted from blood. The subset: CD45RA+ positively selected. All receptors come from a man in his thirties or forties in good health.

The V call is TRBV5-1, the J call TRBJ1-3; D gene uncertain. Germline CDR1 is SGHRS and CDR2 is YFSETQ. Trimming took 0 bases from V and 0 from J, leaving 7 bases between them. The CDR3 contains 15 residues. The CDR3 spells CASSLEVSSGNTIYF. CDR3 nucleotides: TGCGCCAGCAGCTTGGAAGTATCCTCTGGAAACACCATATATTTT.

The V and J genes are TRBV6-1 and TRBJ2-1; 8 bases are shared with TRBD2. With 10 bases clipped from V and 4 bases from J, the junction kept 12 bases outside the gene matches. The CDR3 is made up of 15 amino acids. Germline V lookup: CDR1 MNHNS, CDR2 SASEGT. CDR3 DNA sequence: TGTGCCACCAAAGAGTCGACTAGCGAATACAATGAGCAGTTCTTC. Translated, it gives CATKESTSEYNEQFF.

This chain uses TRBV6-5 with TRBJ1-2; 9 bases agree with TRBD1. The junction had 7 bases not matched to a gene; V was cut back by 6 bases and J by 5 bases. This CDR3 contains 14 residues. CDR1 and CDR2 (germline): MNHEY, SVGAGI. Here the CDR3 reads CASRPGQGRYGYTF. In nucleotides, the CDR3 is TGTGCCAGCAGACCGGGACAGGGTCGGTATGGCTACACCTTC.

Points on this clone: This CDR3 is also generated by other DNA sequences in the sample. The chain has TRBV5-1 and TRBJ2-2, with a weak D call TRBD1 (6 bases). V was shortened by 1 base and J by 6 bases, with 7 bases between the two germline ends. The CDR3 length is 13 residues. The germline gives CDR1 SGHRS, CDR2 YFSETQ. CDR3 coding DNA: TGCGCCAGCAGCTTGAAGGGGGCCGGGGAGCTGTTTTTT. This sequence encodes CASSLKGAGELFF.

This clone appeared a few times. J is TRBJ2-2 and V is TRBV28; tentative D call: TRBD2 (5 bases). Germline V gene lookup returns CDR1 MDHEN and CDR2 SYDVKM. V shed 3 bases and J shed 4 bases, with 12 bases lying between them. The length of the CDR3 is 15 residues. CDR3 DNA sequence: TGTGCCAGCAGTTTGATTGGACTCACCACCGGGGAGCTGTTTTTT. Translated: CASSLIGLTTGELFF.

A note on this clone: Other DNA sequences within the sample encode an identical CDR3. The V call is TRBV18, the J call TRBJ2-5; D unresolved. The V gene lost 6 bases and the J gene lost 0 bases, with 2 bases spanning the gap. Germline CDR1 and CDR2: KGHSH and LQKENI. This CDR3 region has 11 residues. The CDR3 protein is CASSDQETQYF. In nucleotides, the CDR3 is TGTGCCAGCTCGGACCAAGAGACCCAGTACTTC.

The chain links TRBV6-6 to TRBJ1-2; D gene unclear. The V end lost 10 bases, the J end lost 5 bases, and 20 bases lay between the germline ends. The CDR3 runs 14 residues. CDR1 is MNHNY, CDR2 SVGAGI, per germline (reference sequence). The CDR3 loop reads CATNERRLEYGYTF. The CDR3 bases are TGTGCCACCAACGAGAGGCGTCTGGAATATGGCTACACCTTC.

The V and J genes are TRBV19 and TRBJ1-5; a weak D match, TRBD1 (5 bases). Trimming took 7 bases from V and 1 from J, leaving 14 bases between them. From germline, CDR1 is LNHDA and CDR2 SQIVND (reference sequence). This CDR3 spans 15 amino acids. CDR3 nucleotide sequence: TGTGCCAGTAATCCCAGGGTCGGGAGCAATCAGCCCCAGCATTTT. Its protein product is CASNPRVGSNQPQHF.

The chain uses TRBV19 and TRBJ2-1; a weak D match, TRBD1 (5 bases). The V and J ends lost 3 bases and 4 bases respectively, with 16 bases between them. CDR1 is LNHDA, CDR2 SQIVND, per germline (reference sequence). The CDR3 consists of 16 residues. The CDR3 sequence: CASSIRRGIRYNEQFF. The DNA for the CDR3 is TGTGCCAGTAGTATTCGAAGGGGAATAAGGTACAATGAGCAGTTCTTC.

V usage is TRBV7-2 and J usage is TRBJ2-3; weak D call: TRBD2 (6 bases). The germline V gene encodes CDR1 SGHTA and CDR2 FQGNSA. This CDR3 has 13 amino acids. Trimming left V 3 bases short and J 6 bases short, with 10 bases between. The CDR3 nucleotides read TGTGCCAGCAGCTTTGAAGGGAGGGATACGCAGTATTTT. Translated, it gives CASSFEGRDTQYF.

With regard to this clone: This same CDR3 is encoded by further DNA sequences in the sample. The chain has TRBV19 and TRBJ2-7; a weak D match, TRBD1 (5 bases). Germline CDR1 LNHDA, CDR2 SQIVND (reference sequence). V gave up 3 bases and J gave up 2 bases, with 8 bases separating them. The CDR3 consists of 13 residues. The CDR3 protein is CASSISGTYEQYF. The CDR3 coding sequence is TGTGCCAGTAGTATTTCAGGGACCTACGAGCAGTACTTC. The full variable domain, rest sourced from reference TRBV19 and TRBJ2-7, is DGGITQSPKYLFRKEGQNVTLSCEQNLNHDAMYWYRQDPGQGLRLIYYSQIVNDFQKGDIAEGYSVSREKKESFPLTVTSAQKNPTAFYLCASSISGTYEQYFGPGTRLTVT.

J is TRBJ2-7 and V is TRBV29-1, with 8 bases fitting TRBD2. CDR1 is SQVTM and CDR2 is ANQGSEA in the germline V gene. The CDR3 runs 14 residues. Unmatched junction bases numbered 1, after V lost 0 bases and J lost 0 bases. The CDR3 here is CSVEDRGGSYEQYF. The CDR3 DNA follows: TGCAGCGTTGAAGATCGGGGGGGCTCCTACGAGCAGTACTTC.

A note on this clone: Other DNA sequences in this sample translate to the same CDR3. This sequence joins TRBV28 and TRBJ2-7; D gene unclear. CDR3 length equals 12 residues. Germline CDR1 is MDHEN and CDR2 is SYDVKM. The V end was cut by 5 bases, the J end by 3 bases, with 8 bases between. The CDR3 DNA reads as TGTGCCAGCAGTCCCACCTTCTACGAGCAGTACTTC. Translation gives CASSPTFYEQYF.

The chain employs TRBV15 and TRBJ2-7, with 8 nucleotides matching TRBD1. Germline assignment: CDR1 LNHNV and CDR2 YYDKDF (reference sequence). The CDR3 runs 13 residues. V shed 5 bases, J shed 6 bases, and the junction held 6 bases outside the gene matches. CDR3 amino acids: CATSGQGAFEQYF. As DNA, the CDR3 is TGTGCCACCAGCGGCCAGGGGGCCTTCGAGCAGTACTTC.